The 9 T cell receptor beta chains below all came from one sample that was sequenced in a study of blood T cell repertoires in COVID-19. Assay used: immunoSEQ multiplex PCR; TCRdb lists only in-frame clones, some missing. The data hold over 100,000 clones, with roughly 83% observed a single time. The sample consisted of peripheral blood. The receptors shown here come from a woman older than 75 with acute or convalescent COVID-19.

The chain carries TRBV19 and TRBJ2-2, with TRBD2 as a possible D gene (5 bases). V was shortened by 10 bases and J by 2 bases, with 17 bases between the two germline ends. Germline V gene sequence: CDR1 LNHDA, CDR2 SQIVND (reference sequence). CDR3 length equals 15 residues. CDR3 nucleotides: TGTGCCACCGGCGACCGAGCGGACAACACCGGGGAGCTGTTTTTT. This translates into CATGDRADNTGELFF. The full variable domain, in which reference TRBV19 and TRBJ2-2 provide the parts outside the CDR3, is DGGITQSPKYLFRKEGQNVTLSCEQNLNHDAMYWYRQDPGQGLRLIYYSQIVNDFQKGDIAEGYSVSREKKESFPLTVTSAQKNPTAFYLCATGDRADNTGELFFGEGSRLTVL.

This chain joins TRBV2 and TRBJ2-1; 12 positions match TRBD2. Looked up from germline, CDR1 is SNHLY and CDR2 is FYNNEI. The CDR3 sequence is 15 residues long. J gave up 4 bases and V 6 bases, and 4 bases lay outside the gene matches. CDR3 sequence (DNA): TGTGCCAGCAGGGCGGGACTAGCGGGTTACAATGAGCAGTTCTTC. Protein sequence: CASRAGLAGYNEQFF.

The chain employs TRBV5-4 and TRBJ1-1; 11 nucleotides align to TRBD1. With V trimmed by 4 bases and J by 5 bases, 7 bases remained unmatched. CDR1 is SGHNT, CDR2 YYREEE, per germline (reference sequence). The CDR3 contains 15 residues. The CDR3 loop reads CASSPAGQGDTEAFF. The DNA for the CDR3 is TGTGCCAGCAGCCCGGCGGGACAGGGGGATACTGAAGCTTTCTTT.

This chain joins TRBV5-4 and TRBJ1-1; the match to TRBD1 covers 12 bases. V shed 0 bases and J 10 bases; nucleotides not matched to a gene: 4. The CDR3 covers 14 residues. Germline V gene data show CDR1 as SGHNT and CDR2 as YYREEE (reference sequence). The CDR3 nucleotides read TGTGCCAGCAGCTTGGCGGGACAGGGGGCGCCAGCTTTCTTT. Translating gives CASSLAGQGAPAFF.

The chain combines TRBV19 with TRBJ2-3, with 7 bases identical to TRBD1. This CDR3 comprises 16 residues. V lost 4 bases and J lost 4; bases outside the gene matches: 11. The germline gives CDR1 LNHDA, CDR2 SQIVND (reference sequence). This chain's CDR3 is CASSTLGGARADTQYF. The CDR3 DNA follows: TGTGCCAGTAGTACTTTAGGGGGCGCGAGAGCAGATACGCAGTATTTT. Full variable domain (missing parts from reference TRBV19 and TRBJ2-3): DGGITQSPKYLFRKEGQNVTLSCEQNLNHDAMYWYRQDPGQGLRLIYYSQIVNDFQKGDIAEGYSVSREKKESFPLTVTSAQKNPTAFYLCASSTLGGARADTQYFGPGTRLTVL.

The chain has TRBV5-1 and TRBJ1-1; D possibly corresponds to TRBD1 (6 bases). Trimming took 6 bases from V and 1 from J, leaving 10 bases between them. The CDR3 has 13 residues. Germline CDR1 reads SGHRS; CDR2 reads YFSETQ. CDR3 in amino acids: CASTGQTNTEAFF. The CDR3 DNA sequence: TGCGCCAGCACTGGACAGACGAACACTGAAGCTTTCTTT.

V and J are TRBV6-5 and TRBJ1-3; D is unclear. The germline V gene has CDR1 MNHEY and CDR2 SVGAGI. The length of the CDR3 is 13 residues. Trimming took off 0 bases at V and 4 bases at J, with 4 bases between the two ends. CDR3 in amino acids: CASSYSAGNTIYF. CDR3 DNA: TGTGCCAGCAGTTACTCGGCCGGAAACACCATATATTTT.

This chain joins TRBV14 and TRBJ1-2; 8 positions agree with TRBD1. The CDR3 is made up of 14 amino acids. With 4 bases clipped from V and 5 bases from J, the junction kept 6 bases outside the gene matches. Germline CDR1 is SGHDN and CDR2 is FVKESK. CDR3 in amino acids: CASSPNRQGYGYTF. CDR3 nucleotides: TGTGCCAGCAGCCCTAATAGACAGGGGTATGGCTACACCTTC.

A word on this clone: This sample includes further DNA sequences coding for the same CDR3. The V gene is TRBV25-1, the J gene TRBJ1-6; TRBD1 agrees at 7 bases. The CDR3 totals 14 residues. The ends lost 4 bases at V and 6 bases at J; junction bases unmatched: 3. Germline assignment: CDR1 MGHDK and CDR2 SYGVNS. The CDR3 protein is CASSARQGNSPLHF. The CDR3, as DNA: TGTGCCAGCAGTGCCCGACAGGGTAATTCACCCCTCCACTTT.